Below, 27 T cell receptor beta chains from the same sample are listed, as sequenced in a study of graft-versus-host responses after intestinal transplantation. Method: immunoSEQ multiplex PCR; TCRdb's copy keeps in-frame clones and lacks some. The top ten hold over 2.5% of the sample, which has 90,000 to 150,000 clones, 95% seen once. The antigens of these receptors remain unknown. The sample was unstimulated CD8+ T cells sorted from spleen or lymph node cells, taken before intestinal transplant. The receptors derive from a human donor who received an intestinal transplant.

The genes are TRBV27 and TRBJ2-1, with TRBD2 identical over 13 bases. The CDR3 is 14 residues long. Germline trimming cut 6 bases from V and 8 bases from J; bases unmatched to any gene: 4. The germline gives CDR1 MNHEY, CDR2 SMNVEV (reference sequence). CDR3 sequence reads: CASRGLAGDYEQFF. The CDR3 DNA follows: TGTGCCAGCAGAGGACTAGCGGGAGACTATGAGCAGTTCTTC.

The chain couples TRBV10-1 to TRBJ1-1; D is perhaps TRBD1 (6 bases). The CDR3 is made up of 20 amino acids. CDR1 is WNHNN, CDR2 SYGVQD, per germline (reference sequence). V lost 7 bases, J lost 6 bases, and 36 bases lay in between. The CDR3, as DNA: TGCGCCAGCACGGCGCCGGTGCCGGGACACAAAAAGGATCGTAAGGCTGAAGCTTTCTTT. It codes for CASTAPVPGHKKDRKAEAFF.

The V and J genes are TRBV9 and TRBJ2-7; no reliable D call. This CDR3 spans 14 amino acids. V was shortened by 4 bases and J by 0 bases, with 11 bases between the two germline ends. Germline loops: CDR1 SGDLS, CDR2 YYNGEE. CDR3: CASSPRLVSYEQYF. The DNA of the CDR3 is TGTGCCAGCAGCCCAAGACTCGTCTCCTACGAGCAGTACTTC.

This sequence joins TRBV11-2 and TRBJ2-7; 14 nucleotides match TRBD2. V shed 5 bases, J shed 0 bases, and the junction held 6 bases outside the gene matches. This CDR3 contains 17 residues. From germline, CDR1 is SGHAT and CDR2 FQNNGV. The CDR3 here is CASSPGLAGVFSYEQYF. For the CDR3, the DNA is TGTGCCAGCAGCCCGGGACTAGCGGGAGTATTCTCCTACGAGCAGTACTTC.

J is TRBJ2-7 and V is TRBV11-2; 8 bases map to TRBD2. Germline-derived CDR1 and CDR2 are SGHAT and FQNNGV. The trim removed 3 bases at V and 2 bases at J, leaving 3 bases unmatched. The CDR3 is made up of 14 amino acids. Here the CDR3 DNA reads TGTGCCAGCAGCTTGACTAGCGCCGCCTACGAGCAGTACTTC. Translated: CASSLTSAAYEQYF. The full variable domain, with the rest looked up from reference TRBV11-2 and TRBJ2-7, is EAGVAQSPRYKIIEKRQSVAFWCNPISGHATLYWYQQILGQGPKLLIQFQNNGVVDDSQLPKDRFSAERLKGVDSTLKIQPAKLEDSAVYLCASSLTSAAYEQYFGPGTRLTVT.

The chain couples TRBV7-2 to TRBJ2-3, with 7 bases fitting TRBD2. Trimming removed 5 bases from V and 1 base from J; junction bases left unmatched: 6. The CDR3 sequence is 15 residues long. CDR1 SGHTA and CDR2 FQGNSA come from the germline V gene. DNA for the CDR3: TGTGCCAGCAGCCCCCGGACTAGACGCACAGATACGCAGTATTTT. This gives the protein CASSPRTRRTDTQYF.

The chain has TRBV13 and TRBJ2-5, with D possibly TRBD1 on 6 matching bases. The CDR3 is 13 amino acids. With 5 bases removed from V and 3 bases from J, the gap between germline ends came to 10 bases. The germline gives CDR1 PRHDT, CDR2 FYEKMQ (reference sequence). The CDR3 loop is CASSQAGEETQYF. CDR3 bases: TGTGCCAGCAGCCAGGCAGGGGAAGAGACCCAGTACTTC.

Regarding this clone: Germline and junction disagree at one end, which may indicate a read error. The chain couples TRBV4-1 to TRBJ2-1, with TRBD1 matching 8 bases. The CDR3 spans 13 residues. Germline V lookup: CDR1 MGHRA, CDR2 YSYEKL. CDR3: CASSQVTDRVRLF. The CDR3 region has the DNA TGCGCCAGCAGCCAAGTGACGGACAGGGTGAGGCTCTTC.

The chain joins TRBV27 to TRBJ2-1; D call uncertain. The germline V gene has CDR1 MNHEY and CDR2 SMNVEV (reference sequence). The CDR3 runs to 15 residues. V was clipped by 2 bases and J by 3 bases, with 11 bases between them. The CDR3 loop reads CASSLRFGDYNEQFF. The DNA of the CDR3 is TGTGCCAGCAGTTTACGCTTCGGAGACTACAATGAGCAGTTCTTC.

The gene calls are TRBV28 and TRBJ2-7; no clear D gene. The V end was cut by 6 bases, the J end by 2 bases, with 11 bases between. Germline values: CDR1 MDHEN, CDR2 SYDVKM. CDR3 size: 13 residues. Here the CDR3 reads CASRVARTYEQYF. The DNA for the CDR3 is TGTGCCAGCAGAGTCGCGCGGACCTACGAGCAGTACTTC.

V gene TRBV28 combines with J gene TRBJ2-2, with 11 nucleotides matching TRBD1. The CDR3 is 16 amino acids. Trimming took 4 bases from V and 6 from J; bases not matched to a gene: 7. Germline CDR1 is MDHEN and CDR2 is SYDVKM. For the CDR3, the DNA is TGTGCCAGCAGTTCCAGGGACAGGGGGTTTTCCGGGGAGCTGTTTTTT. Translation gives CASSSRDRGFSGELFF. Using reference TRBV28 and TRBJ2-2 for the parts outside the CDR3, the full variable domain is DVKVTQSSRYLVKRTGEKVFLECVQDMDHENMFWYRQDPGLGLRLIYFSYDVKMKEKGDIPEGYSVSREKKERFSLILESASTNQTSMYLCASSSRDRGFSGELFFGEGSRLTVL.

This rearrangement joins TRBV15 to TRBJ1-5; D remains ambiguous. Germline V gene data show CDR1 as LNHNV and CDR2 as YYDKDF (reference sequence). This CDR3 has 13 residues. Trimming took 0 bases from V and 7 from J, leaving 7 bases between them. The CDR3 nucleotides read TGTGCCACCAGCAGAGATGGATGGCAGCCCCAGCATTTT. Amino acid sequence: CATSRDGWQPQHF. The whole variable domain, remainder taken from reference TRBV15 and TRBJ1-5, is DAMVIQNPRYQVTQFGKPVTLSCSQTLNHNVMYWYQQKSSQAPKLLFHYYDKDFNNEADTPDNFQSRRPNTSFCFLDIRSPGLGDTAMYLCATSRDGWQPQHFGDGTRLSIL.

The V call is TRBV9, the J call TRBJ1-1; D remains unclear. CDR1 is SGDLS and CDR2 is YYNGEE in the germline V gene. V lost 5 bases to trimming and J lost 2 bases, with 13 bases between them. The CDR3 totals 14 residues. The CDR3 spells CASRPNHLNTEAFF. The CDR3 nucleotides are TGTGCCAGCAGGCCTAACCACCTAAACACTGAAGCTTTCTTT.

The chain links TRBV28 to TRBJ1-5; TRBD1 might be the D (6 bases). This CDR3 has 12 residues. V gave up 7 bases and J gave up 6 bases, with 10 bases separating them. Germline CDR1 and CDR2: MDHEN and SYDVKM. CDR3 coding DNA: TGTGCCAGCAAACAGGGCAGTCAGCCCCAGCATTTT. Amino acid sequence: CASKQGSQPQHF.

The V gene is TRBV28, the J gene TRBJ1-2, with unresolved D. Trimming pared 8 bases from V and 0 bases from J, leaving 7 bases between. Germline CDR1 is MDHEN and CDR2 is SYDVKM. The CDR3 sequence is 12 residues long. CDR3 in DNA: TGTGCCAGCCGCGGGACTAACTATGGCTACACCTTC. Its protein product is CASRGTNYGYTF.

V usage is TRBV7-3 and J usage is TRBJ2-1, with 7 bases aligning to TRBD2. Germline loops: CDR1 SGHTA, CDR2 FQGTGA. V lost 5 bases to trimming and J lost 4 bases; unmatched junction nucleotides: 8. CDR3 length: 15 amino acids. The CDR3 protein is CASSPKSGIYNEQFF. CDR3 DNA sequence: TGTGCCAGCAGCCCTAAAAGCGGGATTTACAATGAGCAGTTCTTC.

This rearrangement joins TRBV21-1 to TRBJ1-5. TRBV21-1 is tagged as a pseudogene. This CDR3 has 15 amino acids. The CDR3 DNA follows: TGTGCCAGCAGCATACGGGATGGTAATAATCAGCCCCAGCATTTT. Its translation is CASSIRDGNNQPQHF.

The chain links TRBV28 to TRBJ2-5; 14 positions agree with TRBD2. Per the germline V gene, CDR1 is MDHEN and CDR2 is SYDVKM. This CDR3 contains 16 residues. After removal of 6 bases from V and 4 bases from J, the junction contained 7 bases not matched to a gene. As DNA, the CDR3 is TGTGCCAGCAGCCGACCCGGGACTAGCGGGAGAGAGACCCAGTACTTC. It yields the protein CASSRPGTSGRETQYF.

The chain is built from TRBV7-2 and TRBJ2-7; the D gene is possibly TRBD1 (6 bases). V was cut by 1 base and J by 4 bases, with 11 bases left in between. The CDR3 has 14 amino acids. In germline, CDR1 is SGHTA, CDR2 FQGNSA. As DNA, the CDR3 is TGTGCCAGCAGCTTAGTTGGGGGCGCGTACGAGCAGTACTTC. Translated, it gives CASSLVGGAYEQYF.

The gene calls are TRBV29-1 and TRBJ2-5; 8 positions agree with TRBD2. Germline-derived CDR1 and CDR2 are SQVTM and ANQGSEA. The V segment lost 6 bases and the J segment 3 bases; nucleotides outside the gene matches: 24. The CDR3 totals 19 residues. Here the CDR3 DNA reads TGCAGCGTCCCACTTTTTGCGGGACTAGTGGTTGGTCCCAAAGAGACCCAGTACTTC. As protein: CSVPLFAGLVVGPKETQYF.

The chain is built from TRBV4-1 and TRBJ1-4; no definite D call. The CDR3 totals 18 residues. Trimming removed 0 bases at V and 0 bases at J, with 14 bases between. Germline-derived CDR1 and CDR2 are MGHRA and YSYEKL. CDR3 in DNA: TGCGCCAGCAGCCAAGATGGTTTCGGGGAGGCAACTAATGAAAAACTGTTTTTT. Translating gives CASSQDGFGEATNEKLFF.

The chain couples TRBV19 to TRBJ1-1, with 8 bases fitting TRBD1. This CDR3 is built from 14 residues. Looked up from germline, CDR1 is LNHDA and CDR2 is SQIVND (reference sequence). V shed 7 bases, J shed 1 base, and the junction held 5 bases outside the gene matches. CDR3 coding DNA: TGTGCCAGTATATCGGACAGGGCGAACACTGAAGCTTTCTTT. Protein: CASISDRANTEAFF.

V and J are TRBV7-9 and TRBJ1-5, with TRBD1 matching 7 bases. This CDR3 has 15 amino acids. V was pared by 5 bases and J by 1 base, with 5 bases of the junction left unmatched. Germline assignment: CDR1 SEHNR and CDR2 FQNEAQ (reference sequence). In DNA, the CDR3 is TGTGCCAGCAGCGAGGGGACAGTGAGCAATCAGCCCCAGCATTTT. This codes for CASSEGTVSNQPQHF.

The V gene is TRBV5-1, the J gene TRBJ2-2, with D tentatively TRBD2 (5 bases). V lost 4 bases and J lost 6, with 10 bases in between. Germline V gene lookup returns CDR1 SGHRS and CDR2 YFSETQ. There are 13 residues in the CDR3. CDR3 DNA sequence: TGCGCCAGCAGCATCCGGGGAGCCGGGGAGCTGTTTTTT. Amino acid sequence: CASSIRGAGELFF.

The CDR3 sequence: CASSLRQGGMRETQYF. The CDR3, as DNA: TGTGCCAGCAGCTTGAGACAGGGAGGTATGAGAGAGACCCAGTACTTC. The chain is built from TRBV7-9 and TRBJ2-5, with D perhaps TRBD1 (7 bases). V was cut by 3 bases and J by 4 bases, with 18 bases left in between. This CDR3 comprises 16 residues. Germline values: CDR1 SEHNR, CDR2 FQNEAQ (reference sequence).

In DNA, the CDR3 is TGCGCCAGCAGTGACTCACCCGCCAAGGGCGGGACCTACGAGCAGTACTTC. Its translation is CASSDSPAKGGTYEQYF. V and J are TRBV10-1 and TRBJ2-7; D might be TRBD2 (6 bases). The CDR3 consists of 17 residues. Germline-derived CDR1 and CDR2 are WNHNN and SYGVQD (reference sequence). The germline V and J ends were trimmed by 3 bases and 2 bases, with 20 bases remaining between them.

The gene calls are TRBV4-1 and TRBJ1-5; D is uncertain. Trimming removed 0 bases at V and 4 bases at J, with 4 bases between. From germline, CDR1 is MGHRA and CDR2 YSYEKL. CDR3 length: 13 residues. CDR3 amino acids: CASSQDVNQPQHF. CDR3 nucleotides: TGCGCCAGCAGCCAAGATGTTAATCAGCCCCAGCATTTT.